Ten or more counts support the clone carrying this T cell receptor (beta chain). As yet, its antigen is unknown. Synthesis of cDNA used 5'RACE (with 10-nucleotide random UMIs). The output of every sequencing run, over 170 million TCR-beta sequences, came from 15-18 subjects. TCRdb recomputed calls from the 5' RACE reads with MiXCR, one row per CDR3 protein. Altogether fewer than 30,000 distinct CDR3 sequences are present, 10% to 15% being singletons, with the ten largest covering less than 15%. This specimen belongs to a study of neurological immune-mediated disorders. Study results and caveats: The greatest degree of TCR clonal expansion was observed in HTLV-1-associated myelopathy, with the lowest in multiple sclerosis, below that of healthy controls. Expanded clones shared no identical CDR3 amino acid sequences across subjects, which suggested private TCR-beta repertoires in all groups.

The CDR3 runs 15 residues. The V gene end was trimmed by 2 bases and the J gene end by 4 bases; junction bases not matched to a gene: 5. Looked up from germline, CDR1 is SGHRS and CDR2 is YFSETQ. The receptor was derived from a woman aged 60-75 years with HTLV-1-associated myelopathy (HAM/TSP). The chain recombines TRBV5-1 with TRBJ2-3; TRBD1 matches at 9 bases. The specimen was PBMCs. For the CDR3, the DNA is TGCGCCAGCAGCTTTACAGGGGGCGAGGCAGATACGCAGTATTTT. Its protein is CASSFTGGEADTQYF.